These 10 T cell receptor beta chains share one sample of origin, sequenced in a study of naive and memory T cell subsets. The beta constant-region primer was an equimolar mix of two oligonucleotides covering TRBC1 and TRBC2. Ligated cDNA was amplified by four rounds of PCR with nested alpha and beta constant-region primers and SP2. MiXCR was run by TCRdb on the UMI-ligation and nested PCR reads, yielding one entry per CDR3 protein. Of around 18,000 distinct CDR3 sequences in the sample, roughly 8.4% were seen once. Input material: central memory CD8+ T cells from blood. These TCRs come from a human donor in good health.

This clonotype showed up just a few times. The rearrangement links TRBV7-3 to TRBJ2-1; TRBD2 aligns across 10 bases. The germline gives CDR1 SGHTA, CDR2 FQGTGA. V was clipped by 4 bases and J by 8 bases; unmatched bases: 11. CDR3 length equals 16 residues. The CDR3 coding sequence is TGTGCCAGCAGCTCCCCCGAAACAGCGGGAGGGTATGAGCAGTTCTTC. Protein: CASSSPETAGGYEQFF.

In nucleotides, the CDR3 is TGTGCCAGCAGCCAAGTTTCAATGAGGGTATCGTACCAAGAGACCCAGTACTTC. It is translated as CASSQVSMRVSYQETQYF. The chain employs TRBV4-2 and TRBJ2-5, with D tentatively TRBD2 (5 bases). Trimming took 1 base from V and 0 from J, leaving 18 bases between them. Germline V gene lookup returns CDR1 LGHNA and CDR2 YNFKEQ. CDR3 length equals 18 residues.

A few counts support this clonotype. The chain uses TRBV2 and TRBJ1-5; D gene unclear. The CDR3 is 12 amino acids. Deletions cut 3 bases from V and 7 bases from J, with 7 bases between. Germline CDR1 SNHLY, CDR2 FYNNEI. As DNA, the CDR3 is TGTGCCAGCAGTGATAGTCACCAGCCCCAGCATTTT. It translates to CASSDSHQPQHF.

J is TRBJ2-1 and V is TRBV20-1; D might be TRBD2 (5 bases). Trimming shortened V by 2 bases and J by 5 bases, and 7 bases separated the two germline ends. CDR3 size: 12 residues. In germline, CDR1 is DFQATT, CDR2 SNEGSKA (reference sequence). The CDR3 DNA sequence: TGCAGTGCTAGACTAGCTGACAATGAGCAGTTCTTC. Its translation: CSARLADNEQFF.

This clonotype was seen at least ten times. The chain is built from TRBV7-6 and TRBJ1-6, with 9 bases lining up with TRBD1. V was pared by 7 bases and J by 3 bases, with 7 bases of the junction left unmatched. CDR1 is SGHVS, CDR2 FNYEAQ, per germline. This CDR3 region has 16 residues. This CDR3 reads CASTGTGFFYNSPLHF. CDR3 in DNA: TGTGCCAGCACGGGGACAGGGTTTTTCTATAATTCACCCCTCCACTTT. Full variable domain (remainder filled in from reference TRBV7-6 and TRBJ1-6): GAGVSQSPRYKVTKRGQDVALRCDPISGHVSLYWYRQALGQGPEFLTYFNYEAQQDKSGLPNDRFSAERPEGSISTLTIQRTEQRDSAMYRCASTGTGFFYNSPLHFGNGTRLTVT.

In its sample, this clonotype was seen a few times. The chain employs TRBV20-1 and TRBJ1-2; 9 positions match TRBD1. Germline trimming cut 2 bases from V and 3 bases from J; bases unmatched to any gene: 4. CDR3 length: 14 residues. Germline V gene data show CDR1 as DFQATT and CDR2 as SNEGSKA (reference sequence). This chain's CDR3 is CSARQQGADYGYTF. The CDR3 region has the DNA TGCAGTGCTAGACAACAGGGGGCGGACTATGGCTACACCTTC.

This clonotype was counted between two and nine times. The V gene is TRBV27, the J gene TRBJ1-6; D may be TRBD1 (6 bases). The CDR3 is made up of 15 amino acids. The V end lost 8 bases, the J end lost 9 bases, and 20 bases lay between the germline ends. Per germline, CDR1 MNHEY and CDR2 SMNVEV (reference sequence). The CDR3 DNA reads as TGTGCCAGCGGAGTCCCCGGGACAATGACTTCACCCCTCCACTTT. Encoded protein: CASGVPGTMTSPLHF.

This clonotype has at least ten counts. This chain uses TRBV4-3 with TRBJ2-7; 7 bases match TRBD2. The CDR3 loop spans 13 amino acids. From germline, CDR1 is LGHNA and CDR2 YSLEER. With V trimmed by 1 base and J by 7 bases, 4 bases remained unmatched. The CDR3 DNA follows: TGCGCCAGCAGCCAAGGGCTAGCGGAGGAGCAGTACTTC. It specifies CASSQGLAEEQYF.

This chain connects TRBV24-1 to TRBJ2-1; D ambiguous. The V end lost 2 bases, the J end lost 4 bases, and 20 bases lay between the germline ends. Germline V gene sequence: CDR1 KGHDR, CDR2 SFDVKD. This CDR3 has 18 residues. The CDR3 bases are TGTGCCACCAGTGATTCCACCACCTACTCTCCCCATTACAATGAGCAGTTCTTC. Protein: CATSDSTTYSPHYNEQFF.

The sample holds many counts of this clonotype. This chain links TRBV20-1 with TRBJ2-5, with 8 bases fitting TRBD1. Germline CDR1 DFQATT, CDR2 SNEGSKA (reference sequence). This CDR3 comprises 16 residues. The V segment lost 3 bases and the J segment 5 bases; nucleotides outside the gene matches: 14. CDR3 sequence (DNA): TGCAGTGCTAGGGCCCCTGAGACAGGGGCGGTCGAGACCCAGTACTTC. It yields the protein CSARAPETGAVETQYF.